This T cell receptor beta chain was sequenced in a study of neoadjuvant anti-PD-1 for oral cavity cancer. Across the whole study: Most patients had three to four biweekly doses of 3 mg/kg nivolumab before resection.

Points on this clone: Its antigen is not identified.

Documented time point: after neoadjuvant nivolumab, at surgical resection. Patients were newly diagnosed with stage II-IVA oral cavity squamous cell carcinoma without prior systemic or radiation treatment. Blood cells were analyzed directly, without culture or expansion. The method was immunoSEQ multiplex PCR; TCRdb's version includes in-frame clones alone and lacks a portion of them. The sample comprises approximately 15,000 clones, about 70% of which are singletons, and approximately 2.8% rests with the top ten. The CDR3 length is 15 residues. The ends lost 4 bases at V and 3 bases at J; junction bases unmatched: 8. Germline values: CDR1 SQVTM, CDR2 ANQGSEA. General observations from the study: Treg/Th17 ratio rose with pretreatment blood and fell with post-treatment tumor TCRbeta clonality.

This rearrangement joins TRBV29-1 to TRBJ2-1, with 8 bases identical to TRBD2. The receptor was isolated from a person aged 35 to 85 with oral cavity squamous cell carcinoma. The sample was PBMCs, taken after nivolumab (anti-PD-1) treatment. CDR3 DNA: TGCAGCGTTGGGGTACTAGCGGATTACTACAATGAGCAGTTCTTC. Protein: CSVGVLADYYNEQFF.